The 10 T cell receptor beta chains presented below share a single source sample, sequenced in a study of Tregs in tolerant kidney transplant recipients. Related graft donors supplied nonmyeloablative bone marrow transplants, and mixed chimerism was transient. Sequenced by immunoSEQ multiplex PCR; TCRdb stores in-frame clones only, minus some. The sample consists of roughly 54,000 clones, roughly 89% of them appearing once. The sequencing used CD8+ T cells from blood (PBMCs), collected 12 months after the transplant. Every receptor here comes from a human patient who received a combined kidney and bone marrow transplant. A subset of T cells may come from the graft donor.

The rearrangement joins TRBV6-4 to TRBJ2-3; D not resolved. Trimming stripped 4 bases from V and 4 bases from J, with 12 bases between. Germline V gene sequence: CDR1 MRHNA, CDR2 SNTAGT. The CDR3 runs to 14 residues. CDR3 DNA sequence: TGTGCCAGCAGTGCGTCGCCCGAGGCAGATACGCAGTATTTT. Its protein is CASSASPEADTQYF.

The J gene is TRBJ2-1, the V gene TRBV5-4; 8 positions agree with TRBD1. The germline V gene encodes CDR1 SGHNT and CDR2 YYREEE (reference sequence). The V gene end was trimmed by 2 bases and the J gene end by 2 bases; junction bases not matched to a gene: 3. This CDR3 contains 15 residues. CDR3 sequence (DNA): TGTGCCAGCAGCTTAGTACAGGGGGCCTACAATGAGCAGTTCTTC. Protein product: CASSLVQGAYNEQFF.

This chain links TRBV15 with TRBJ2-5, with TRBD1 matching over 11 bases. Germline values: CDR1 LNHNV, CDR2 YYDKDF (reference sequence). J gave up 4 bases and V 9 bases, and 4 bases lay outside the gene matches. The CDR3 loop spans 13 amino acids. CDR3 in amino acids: CATLGQGGETQYF. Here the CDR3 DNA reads TGTGCCACTCTGGGACAGGGGGGAGAGACCCAGTACTTC. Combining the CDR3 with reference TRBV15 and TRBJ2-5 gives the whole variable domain DAMVIQNPRYQVTQFGKPVTLSCSQTLNHNVMYWYQQKSSQAPKLLFHYYDKDFNNEADTPDNFQSRRPNTSFCFLDIRSPGLGDTAMYLCATLGQGGETQYFGPGTRLLVL.

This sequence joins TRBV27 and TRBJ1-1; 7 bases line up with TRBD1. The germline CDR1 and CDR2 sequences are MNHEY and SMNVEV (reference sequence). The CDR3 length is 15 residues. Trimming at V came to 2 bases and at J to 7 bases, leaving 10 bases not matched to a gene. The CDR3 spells CASSLVRTGRGEAFF. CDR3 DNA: TGTGCCAGCAGTTTAGTCAGGACAGGAAGGGGTGAAGCTTTCTTT.

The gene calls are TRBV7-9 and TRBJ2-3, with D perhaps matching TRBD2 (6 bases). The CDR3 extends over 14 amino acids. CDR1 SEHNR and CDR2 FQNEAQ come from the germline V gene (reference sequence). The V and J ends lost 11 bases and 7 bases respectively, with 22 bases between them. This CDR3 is CACPGRGPRNTQYF. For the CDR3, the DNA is TGTGCCTGCCCAGGGCGGGGCCCGAGGAATACGCAGTATTTT.

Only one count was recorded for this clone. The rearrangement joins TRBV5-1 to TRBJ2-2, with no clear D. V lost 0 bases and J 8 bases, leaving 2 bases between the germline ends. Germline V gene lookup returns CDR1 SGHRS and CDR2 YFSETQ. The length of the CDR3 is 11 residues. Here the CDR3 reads CASSLAGELFF. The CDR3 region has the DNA TGCGCCAGCAGCTTGGCAGGGGAGCTGTTTTTT.

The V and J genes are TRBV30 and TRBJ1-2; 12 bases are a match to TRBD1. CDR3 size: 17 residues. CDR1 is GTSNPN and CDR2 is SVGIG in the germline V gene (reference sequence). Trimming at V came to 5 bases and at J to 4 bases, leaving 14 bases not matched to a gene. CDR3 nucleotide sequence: TGTGCCTGGTGGGTCGGGACAGGGGGCAGCAGGGCCTATGGCTACACCTTC. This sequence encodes CAWWVGTGGSRAYGYTF.

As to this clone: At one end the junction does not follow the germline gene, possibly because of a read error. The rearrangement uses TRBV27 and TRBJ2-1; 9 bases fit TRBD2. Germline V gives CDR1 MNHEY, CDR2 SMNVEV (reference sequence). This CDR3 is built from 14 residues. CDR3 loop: CASTLAGVYNEQFF. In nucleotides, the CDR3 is TGTGCCAGCACTTTAGCGGGAGTTTACAATGAGCAGTTCTTC.

The CDR3 sequence: CASSLGPPSTGELFF. The DNA of the CDR3 is TGCGCCAGCAGCCTGGGCCCCCCGAGTACCGGGGAGCTGTTTTTT. J is TRBJ2-2 and V is TRBV4-1; the D is unclear. This CDR3 comprises 15 residues. Germline CDR1 reads MGHRA; CDR2 reads YSYEKL. V shed 4 bases and J shed 5 bases, with 14 bases lying between them.

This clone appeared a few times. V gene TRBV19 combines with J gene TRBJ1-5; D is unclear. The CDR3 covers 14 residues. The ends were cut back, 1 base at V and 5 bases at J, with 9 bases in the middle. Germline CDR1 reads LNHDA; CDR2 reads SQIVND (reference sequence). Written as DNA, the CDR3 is TGTGCCAGTAGTATAGGCCTACGGGATCAGCCCCAGCATTTT. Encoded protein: CASSIGLRDQPQHF.